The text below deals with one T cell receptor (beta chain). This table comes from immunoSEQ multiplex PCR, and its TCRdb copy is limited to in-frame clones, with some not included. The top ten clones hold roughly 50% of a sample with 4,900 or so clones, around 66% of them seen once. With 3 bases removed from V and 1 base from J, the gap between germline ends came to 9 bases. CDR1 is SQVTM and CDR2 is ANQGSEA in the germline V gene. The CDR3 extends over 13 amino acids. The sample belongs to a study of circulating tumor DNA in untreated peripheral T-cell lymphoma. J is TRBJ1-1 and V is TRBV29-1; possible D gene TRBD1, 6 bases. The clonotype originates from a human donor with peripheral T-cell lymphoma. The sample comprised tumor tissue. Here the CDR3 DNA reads TGCAGCGTTGAGACAGGTGGGAACACTGAAGCTTTCTTT. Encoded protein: CSVETGGNTEAFF. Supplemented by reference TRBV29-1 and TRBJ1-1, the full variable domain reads SAVISQKPSRDICQRGTSLTIQCQVDSQVTMMFWYRQQPGQSLTLIATANQGSEATYESGFVIDKFPISRPNLTFSTLTVSNMSPEDSSIYLCSVETGGNTEAFFGQGTRLTVV.